This paragraph covers one T cell receptor (beta chain) sequence. As handled by the study authors: It was from reference gene primer amplification that nucleated cell counts were estimated. Here immunoSEQ multiplex PCR was the method, and the copy in TCRdb shows in-frame clones only, minus some. V and J calls and clone size are as listed in that table; D and trimming were resolved from the DNA. The table includes 150,000 to 180,000 clones, about 85% detected once. These data are taken from a study of blood T cell repertoires in COVID-19. At the level of the study: Italy, Spain and the United States were the sources of the convalescent and acute COVID-19 samples. Sample material is recorded as cDNA or gDNA derived from T cells, B-cell-depleted T cells, or PBMCs.

The J segment lost 0 bases and the V segment lost 7 bases, leaving 6 bases of the junction unmatched. This CDR3 is 16 amino acids long. Per the germline V gene, CDR1 is MNHNY and CDR2 is SVGAGI (reference sequence). The chain employs TRBV6-6 and TRBJ1-6; 7 bases line up with TRBD1. This receptor was identified in a man aged 60 to 69 with COVID-19, enrolled during active disease. Source material: peripheral blood. The chain's CDR3 is CASIGRQGSYNSPLHF. In DNA, the CDR3 is TGTGCCAGCATCGGAAGACAGGGCTCCTATAATTCACCCCTCCACTTT.